The following is a TCR beta chain sequence with its context. The target antigen is unknown. Autoimmune disease history or systemic immunosuppression meant exclusion. Sequencing used immunoSEQ multiplex PCR; TCRdb keeps in-frame clones, though not all of them. This sample has under 70,000 clones, with 86% found just once. The record originates from a study of OX40 agonist ivuxolimab in advanced cancers. Study results and limitations: Clones of CD4+ and CD8+ blood T cells grew by week 6 at doses of 0.1 to 3.0 mg/kg.

Germline assignment: CDR1 SGHDT and CDR2 YYEEEE. The CDR3 consists of 13 residues. V lost 3 bases and J 2 bases, leaving 5 bases between the germline ends. The chain employs TRBV5-6 and TRBJ2-2; D is unresolved. Specimen: CD4+ or CD8+ T cells sorted from blood, collected in a trial of the OX40 agonist ivuxolimab. The sequence came from an adult with an advanced solid tumor such as melanoma, head and neck, liver or kidney cancer. CDR3 sequence reads: CASSWQNTGELFF. CDR3 DNA: TGTGCCAGCAGCTGGCAAAACACCGGGGAGCTGTTTTTT.